What follows are 16 T cell receptor beta chains derived from one specimen sequenced in a study of T cell responses to AZD1222 COVID-19 vaccine. Produced via immunoSEQ multiplex PCR; TCRdb's table is partial and in-frame only. Of about 140,000 clones listed, over 90% are singletons. This sample comprised peripheral blood, obtained on day 0 of MenACWY control vaccination. The receptors here all came from an adult in good health.

The V and J genes are TRBV11-2 and TRBJ1-6; D unresolved. Germline values: CDR1 SGHAT, CDR2 FQNNGV. V lost 5 bases and J lost 0, with 5 bases in between. The CDR3 spans 14 residues. CDR3 coding DNA: TGTGCCAGCAGCCACAGCTCCTATAATTCACCCCTCCACTTT. Amino acids: CASSHSSYNSPLHF. Together with reference TRBV11-2 and TRBJ1-6, the CDR3 gives the full variable domain: EAGVAQSPRYKIIEKRQSVAFWCNPISGHATLYWYQQILGQGPKLLIQFQNNGVVDDSQLPKDRFSAERLKGVDSTLKIQPAKLEDSAVYLCASSHSSYNSPLHFGNGTRLTVT.

The CDR3 sequence is CASSLISNEKLFF. In DNA form, the CDR3 reads TGTGCCAGCAGTCTTATATCTAATGAAAAACTGTTTTTT. The chain couples TRBV2 to TRBJ1-4; D unresolved. CDR1 is SNHLY and CDR2 is FYNNEI in the germline V gene. Deletions cut 5 bases from V and 3 bases from J, with 7 bases between. CDR3 length: 13 amino acids.

The V gene is TRBV5-1, the J gene TRBJ2-7, with D perhaps matching TRBD2 (6 bases). From germline, CDR1 is SGHRS and CDR2 YFSETQ. Trimming removed 4 bases from V and 0 bases from J, with 14 bases in between. The CDR3 runs to 15 residues. The CDR3 here is CASSPPGTLSYEQYF. CDR3 DNA: TGCGCCAGCAGCCCCCCCGGGACTCTCTCCTACGAGCAGTACTTC.

This clone has just one count. The chain has TRBV6-5 and TRBJ1-2; D remains ambiguous. CDR3 size: 11 residues. V was shortened by 5 bases and J by 4 bases, with 5 bases between the two germline ends. Per the germline V gene, CDR1 is MNHEY and CDR2 is SVGAGI. The CDR3 nucleotides read TGTGCCAGCAGTAGCGCCTATGGCTACACCTTC. Translation: CASSSAYGYTF.

V gene TRBV6-5 combines with J gene TRBJ1-1, with 9 bases fitting TRBD1. This CDR3 contains 14 residues. V gave up 5 bases and J gave up 6 bases; unmatched junction bases: 7. CDR1 and CDR2 from the germline V gene are MNHEY and SVGAGI. Here the CDR3 reads CASSPRQGGSEAFF. CDR3 DNA: TGTGCCAGCAGTCCTAGACAGGGGGGCTCTGAAGCTTTCTTT.

This clone came up once. The chain combines TRBV19 with TRBJ1-2; D gene unclear. The V and J ends lost 0 bases and 6 bases respectively, with 11 bases between them. The germline V gene encodes CDR1 LNHDA and CDR2 SQIVND (reference sequence). The CDR3 length is 14 residues. CDR3 in DNA: TGTGCCAGTAGTATAGACGCCGGCCCTAATGGCTACACCTTC. This translates into CASSIDAGPNGYTF.

J is TRBJ1-2 and V is TRBV27, with D unresolved. V lost 4 bases and J lost 5, with 23 bases in between. The CDR3 is made up of 17 amino acids. Germline CDR1 is MNHEY and CDR2 is SMNVEV (reference sequence). CDR3 amino acids: CASSSNQGPWTLYGYTF. The CDR3 coding sequence is TGTGCCAGCAGTTCGAACCAAGGACCTTGGACCCTTTATGGCTACACCTTC.

The V gene is TRBV5-6, the J gene TRBJ2-7, with 7 bases fitting TRBD1. Losses at the gene ends were 4 bases for V and 0 bases for J; bases not matched to a gene: 13. The CDR3 runs to 17 residues. Germline V gene lookup returns CDR1 SGHDT and CDR2 YYEEEE. CDR3 sequence: CASSRMTGTSISYEQYF. In DNA form, the CDR3 reads TGTGCCAGCAGCCGTATGACAGGGACCTCCATCTCCTACGAGCAGTACTTC.

The chain combines TRBV5-6 with TRBJ1-2; no reliable D call. Trimming pared 0 bases from V and 4 bases from J, leaving 22 bases between. Germline CDR1 and CDR2: SGHDT and YYEEEE. The CDR3 is made up of 18 amino acids. The CDR3 DNA is TGTGCCAGCAGCTTGGCAAAGGGTTCAGTAATGGGGAGCTATGGCTACACCTTC. It encodes CASSLAKGSVMGSYGYTF.

J is TRBJ1-3 and V is TRBV9, with a weak D call TRBD1 (5 bases). Trimming shortened V by 3 bases and J by 2 bases, and 15 bases separated the two germline ends. Looked up from germline, CDR1 is SGDLS and CDR2 is YYNGEE. This CDR3 is built from 16 residues. The CDR3 bases are TGTGCCAGCAGCGCATTCCGGGGGGAAACTGGAAACACCATATATTTT. It translates to CASSAFRGETGNTIYF.

The chain couples TRBV28 to TRBJ1-3, with D possibly matching TRBD1 (6 bases). This CDR3 is 16 amino acids long. CDR1 MDHEN and CDR2 SYDVKM come from the germline V gene. The V end lost 4 bases, the J end lost 1 base, and 14 bases lay between the germline ends. The CDR3 loop reads CASSYHRVDSGNTIYF. The CDR3, as DNA: TGTGCCAGCAGTTATCACAGGGTGGATTCTGGAAACACCATATATTTT.

The chain joins TRBV2 to TRBJ1-6, with D possibly matching TRBD1 (5 bases). V shed 6 bases and J shed 9 bases, with 18 bases lying between them. This CDR3 contains 15 residues. Germline V gene sequence: CDR1 SNHLY, CDR2 FYNNEI. The CDR3 loop reads CASSEGPLNGSPLHF. The DNA of the CDR3 is TGTGCCAGCAGCGAGGGACCCCTGAACGGTTCACCCCTCCACTTT.

V and J are TRBV4-1 and TRBJ1-5; D ambiguous. The germline V gene has CDR1 MGHRA and CDR2 YSYEKL. The CDR3 covers 15 residues. Trimming removed 5 bases at V and 0 bases at J, with 11 bases between. CDR3 sequence (DNA): TGCGCCAGCAGCTCCCGGCAGGATAGCAATCAGCCCCAGCATTTT. It specifies CASSSRQDSNQPQHF.

This clone was counted once. The genes are TRBV19 and TRBJ2-5, with D possibly called TRBD1 or TRBD2 (5 bases each). CDR1 and CDR2 from the germline V gene are LNHDA and SQIVND (reference sequence). This CDR3 contains 13 residues. Trimming stripped 10 bases from V and 7 bases from J, with 19 bases between. The CDR3 nucleotides read TGTGCCACCCGCGAGGGGCCATTCACGACCCAGTACTTC. Translated, it gives CATREGPFTTQYF.

V and J are TRBV28 and TRBJ1-2; D gene unclear. The germline CDR1 and CDR2 sequences are MDHEN and SYDVKM. The length of the CDR3 is 14 residues. Trimming left V 3 bases short and J 0 bases short, with 8 bases between. CDR3 loop: CASSFGFSNYGYTF. In DNA, the CDR3 is TGTGCCAGCAGTTTCGGGTTTTCTAACTATGGCTACACCTTC.

V and J are TRBV28 and TRBJ2-2; D unclear. The V gene's germline CDR1 is MDHEN and CDR2 SYDVKM. The CDR3 consists of 13 residues. Deletions cut 9 bases from V and 4 bases from J, with 12 bases between. CDR3 residues: CASSRTFTGELFF. The CDR3 DNA reads as TGTGCCAGTTCGCGCACTTTCACCGGGGAGCTGTTTTTT. Supplemented by reference TRBV28 and TRBJ2-2, the full variable domain reads DVKVTQSSRYLVKRTGEKVFLECVQDMDHENMFWYRQDPGLGLRLIYFSYDVKMKEKGDIPEGYSVSREKKERFSLILESASTNQTSMYLCASSRTFTGELFFGEGSRLTVL.